The rows below give T cell receptor beta chains drawn from one sample of a study of regulatory T cells in long-lasting Graves disease. TCRdb re-called the multiplex PCR reads through MiXCR, storing one row per CDR3 protein. Here the sample spans 350,000 to 500,000 distinct CDR3 sequences, 15% to 20% being singletons. These data were likewise used in another study, on T cells in Graves' hyperthyroidism and ophthalmopathy.

The sequencing used peripheral blood mononuclear cells (PBMCs), collected at new diagnosis, from a patient treated with antithyroid drugs. The receptors here all came from a woman aged 18-29 years with Graves disease. The CDR3 runs from the conserved cysteine through the conserved F or W. A D gene is named only where the DNA matches it firmly. The size field is filled for only some rows; it gives once, few, many or a size class.

abundance: NA
d_gene: TRBD2
j_gene: TRBJ2-1
v_gene: TRBV6-9
CDR3aa: CASGSTFSGRAPETIF
CDR3nt: TGTGCCAGCGGTTCAACGTTTAGCGGGAGGGCCCCTGAAACGATCTTC

abundance: NA
d_gene: TRBD2
j_gene: TRBJ2-1
v_gene: TRBV27
CDR3aa: CASRGRLAGPRSYNEQFF
CDR3nt: TGTGCCAGCAGGGGAAGGCTAGCGGGACCCCGCTCCTACAATGAGCAGTTCTTC

abundance: many
d_gene: NA
j_gene: TRBJ2-3
v_gene: TRBV25-1
CDR3aa: CASSELMGTDTQYF
CDR3nt: TGTGCCAGCAGTGAATTAATGGGCACAGATACGCAGTATTTT

abundance: NA
d_gene: TRBD1
j_gene: TRBJ1-1
v_gene: TRBV28
CDR3aa: CASSSWTGISGEAFF
CDR3nt: TGTGCCAGCAGTTCCTGGACAGGAATATCCGGTGAAGCTTTCTTT

abundance: many
d_gene: NA
j_gene: TRBJ2-1
v_gene: TRBV18
CDR3aa: CASSPVRERSYNEQFF
CDR3nt: TGTGCCAGCTCACCCGTGCGGGAAAGGTCCTACAATGAGCAGTTCTTC

abundance: many
d_gene: TRBD1
j_gene: TRBJ2-1
v_gene: TRBV5-6
CDR3aa: CASSLGNRGYNEQFF
CDR3nt: TGTGCCAGCAGCTTAGGGAACAGGGGGTACAATGAGCAGTTCTTC

abundance: few
d_gene: NA
j_gene: TRBJ2-5
v_gene: TRBV15
CDR3aa: CATSRDRGTQETQYF
CDR3nt: TGTGCCACCAGCAGAGATCGAGGGACTCAAGAGACCCAGTACTTC

abundance: few
d_gene: NA
j_gene: TRBJ1-3
v_gene: TRBV5-1
CDR3aa: CASSFGDTVGTIYF
CDR3nt: TGCGCCAGCAGCTTCGGGGACACGGTCGGGACCATATATTTT

abundance: few
d_gene: TRBD1
j_gene: TRBJ1-2
v_gene: TRBV6-1
CDR3aa: CASRADRGQAYGYTF
CDR3nt: TGTGCCAGCAGAGCCGACAGGGGGCAGGCCTATGGCTACACCTTC

abundance: few
d_gene: NA
j_gene: TRBJ1-5
v_gene: TRBV15
CDR3aa: CATSRDPVQPQHF
CDR3nt: TGTGCCACCAGCAGAGACCCAGTTCAGCCCCAGCATTTT

abundance: NA
d_gene: NA
j_gene: TRBJ2-7
v_gene: TRBV18
CDR3aa: CASSPNVGVHEQYF
CDR3nt: TGTGCCAGCTCACCAAACGTGGGAGTCCACGAGCAGTACTTC

abundance: many
d_gene: NA
j_gene: TRBJ1-5
v_gene: TRBV7-2
CDR3aa: CASSSFQGYQPQHF
CDR3nt: TGTGCCAGCAGTTCCTTCCAGGGCTATCAGCCCCAGCATTTT

abundance: few
d_gene: NA
j_gene: TRBJ2-7
v_gene: TRBV29-1
CDR3aa: CSVEDLRGGEQYF
CDR3nt: TGCAGCGTTGAAGACCTGCGGGGAGGCGAGCAGTACTTC

abundance: NA
d_gene: NA
j_gene: TRBJ2-1
v_gene: TRBV9
CDR3aa: CASSAQGPQFF
CDR3nt: TGTGCCAGCAGCGCTCAGGGTCCGCAGTTCTTC

abundance: many
d_gene: NA
j_gene: TRBJ2-7
v_gene: TRBV11-2
CDR3aa: CASSYGGYEQYF
CDR3nt: TGTGCCAGCAGCTATGGCGGCTACGAGCAGTACTTC

abundance: NA
d_gene: NA
j_gene: TRBJ2-7
v_gene: TRBV6-1
CDR3aa: CASKGAAGLPEQYF
CDR3nt: TGTGCCAGCAAGGGGGCGGCGGGGTTGCCCGAGCAGTACTTC

abundance: NA
d_gene: NA
j_gene: TRBJ1-4
v_gene: TRBV19
CDR3aa: CASSPGGLDEKLFF
CDR3nt: TGTGCCAGTAGTCCGGGGGGATTGGATGAAAAACTGTTTTTT

abundance: many
d_gene: TRBD2
j_gene: TRBJ2-2
v_gene: TRBV6-2/TRBV6-3
CDR3aa: CASEQQRGGTGELFF
CDR3nt: TGTGCCAGCGAGCAACAGCGGGGCGGCACCGGGGAGCTGTTTTTT

abundance: NA
d_gene: NA
j_gene: TRBJ2-7
v_gene: TRBV11-2
CDR3aa: CASSLPGNRAYEQYF
CDR3nt: TGTGCCAGCAGCTTACCAGGGAATCGGGCGTACGAGCAGTACTTC

abundance: many
d_gene: TRBD2
j_gene: TRBJ2-5
v_gene: TRBV4-1
CDR3aa: CASSSASGWQETQYF
CDR3nt: TGCGCCAGCAGCAGCGCTAGCGGGTGGCAAGAGACCCAGTACTTC

abundance: few
d_gene: NA
j_gene: TRBJ1-1
v_gene: TRBV19
CDR3aa: CASIPGPDTEAFF
CDR3nt: TGTGCCAGTATCCCCGGGCCGGACACTGAAGCTTTCTTT

abundance: many
d_gene: NA
j_gene: TRBJ2-3
v_gene: TRBV6-4
CDR3aa: CASSDHRGADTQYF
CDR3nt: TGTGCCAGCAGTGACCATCGAGGGGCAGATACGCAGTATTTT

abundance: many
d_gene: TRBD2
j_gene: TRBJ2-2
v_gene: TRBV28
CDR3aa: CASTVPTSGRVGELFF
CDR3nt: TGTGCCAGCACCGTTCCCACTAGCGGGAGAGTCGGGGAGCTGTTTTTT

abundance: many
d_gene: NA
j_gene: TRBJ1-5
v_gene: TRBV30
CDR3aa: CAWSGAFNQPQHF
CDR3nt: TGTGCCTGGAGTGGTGCTTTCAATCAGCCCCAGCATTTT

abundance: many
d_gene: NA
j_gene: TRBJ2-3
v_gene: TRBV12-5
CDR3aa: CASGLVLAADTQYF
CDR3nt: TGTGCTAGTGGTTTGGTACTGGCAGCAGATACGCAGTATTTT

abundance: many
d_gene: NA
j_gene: TRBJ1-5
v_gene: TRBV7-2
CDR3aa: CASSLAGLSNQPQHF
CDR3nt: TGTGCCAGCAGCTTAGCAGGGCTTAGCAATCAGCCCCAGCATTTT

abundance: many
d_gene: TRBD2
j_gene: TRBJ2-1
v_gene: TRBV20-1
CDR3aa: CSARFLAGGPNEQFF
CDR3nt: TGCAGTGCTAGATTCCTAGCGGGAGGACCGAATGAGCAGTTCTTC

abundance: NA
d_gene: NA
j_gene: TRBJ2-7
v_gene: TRBV29-1
CDR3aa: CSVVARIYEQYF
CDR3nt: TGCAGCGTTGTCGCGAGAATCTACGAGCAGTACTTC

abundance: many
d_gene: NA
j_gene: TRBJ2-5
v_gene: TRBV7-6
CDR3aa: CASSLGGARETQYF
CDR3nt: TGTGCCAGCAGCTTAGGGGGGGCAAGGGAGACCCAGTACTTC

abundance: few
d_gene: TRBD2
j_gene: TRBJ2-1
v_gene: TRBV2
CDR3aa: CAGSEAMIAGSNEQFF
CDR3nt: TGTGCCGGCAGTGAAGCGATGATAGCGGGGTCCAATGAGCAGTTCTTC

abundance: many
d_gene: NA
j_gene: TRBJ2-1
v_gene: TRBV30
CDR3aa: CAWSRTPTEQFF
CDR3nt: TGTGCCTGGAGTAGGACCCCCACGGAGCAGTTCTTC

abundance: many
d_gene: NA
j_gene: TRBJ2-7
v_gene: TRBV11-2
CDR3aa: CASSHPDLYYEQYF
CDR3nt: TGTGCCAGCAGCCACCCGGACCTCTACTACGAGCAGTACTTC

abundance: few
d_gene: NA
j_gene: TRBJ1-4
v_gene: TRBV28
CDR3aa: CASSLLTGSQGTNEKLFF
CDR3nt: TGTGCCAGCAGTTTACTGACCGGGAGTCAGGGGACTAATGAAAAACTGTTTTTT

abundance: NA
d_gene: TRBD1
j_gene: TRBJ1-2
v_gene: TRBV12-3/TRBV12-4
CDR3aa: CASRRTGGDDGYTF
CDR3nt: TGTGCCAGCAGAAGGACAGGGGGAGACGATGGCTACACCTTC

abundance: few
d_gene: NA
j_gene: TRBJ1-1
v_gene: TRBV28
CDR3aa: CASSLLQPDRAFF
CDR3nt: TGTGCCAGCAGTTTATTACAACCCGATAGAGCTTTCTTT

abundance: few
d_gene: TRBD1
j_gene: TRBJ2-7
v_gene: TRBV7-2
CDR3aa: CASSIGTGSYEQYF
CDR3nt: TGTGCCAGCAGCATCGGGACAGGGTCCTACGAGCAGTACTTC

abundance: few
d_gene: NA
j_gene: TRBJ2-6
v_gene: TRBV5-1
CDR3aa: CASSLVPETSSGANVLTF
CDR3nt: TGCGCCAGCAGCTTGGTTCCCGAGACTAGCTCTGGGGCCAACGTCCTGACTTTC

abundance: few
d_gene: NA
j_gene: TRBJ1-1
v_gene: TRBV11-2
CDR3aa: CASSLDPVYTEAFF
CDR3nt: TGTGCCAGCAGCTTAGATCCTGTATACACTGAAGCTTTCTTT

abundance: many
d_gene: TRBD2
j_gene: TRBJ2-1
v_gene: TRBV15
CDR3aa: CATSSYSGRSNEQFF
CDR3nt: TGTGCCACCAGCAGCTATAGCGGGAGGAGCAATGAGCAGTTCTTC

abundance: few
d_gene: NA
j_gene: TRBJ2-1
v_gene: TRBV14
CDR3aa: CASSQRVVGEGYNEQFF
CDR3nt: TGTGCCAGCAGCCAAAGGGTGGTGGGAGAAGGATACAATGAGCAGTTCTTC

abundance: many
d_gene: NA
j_gene: TRBJ2-7
v_gene: TRBV7-2
CDR3aa: CASSPTFNHEQYF
CDR3nt: TGTGCCAGCAGCCCAACCTTTAACCACGAGCAGTACTTC

abundance: few
d_gene: NA
j_gene: TRBJ2-5
v_gene: TRBV6-1
CDR3aa: CASRGDRETQYF
CDR3nt: TGTGCCAGCAGGGGGGACCGAGAGACCCAGTACTTC

abundance: few
d_gene: NA
j_gene: TRBJ1-3
v_gene: TRBV5-1
CDR3aa: CASSSGDPNSGNTIYF
CDR3nt: TGCGCCAGCAGCTCAGGGGATCCGAACTCTGGAAACACCATATATTTT

abundance: many
d_gene: NA
j_gene: TRBJ1-5
v_gene: TRBV27
CDR3aa: CASSLSGARSQPQHF
CDR3nt: TGTGCCAGCAGTTTATCAGGGGCCAGGAGTCAGCCCCAGCATTTT

abundance: many
d_gene: NA
j_gene: TRBJ1-1
v_gene: TRBV28
CDR3aa: CASRTRENTEAFF
CDR3nt: TGTGCCAGCAGAACCAGGGAGAACACTGAAGCTTTCTTT

abundance: few
d_gene: NA
j_gene: TRBJ2-7
v_gene: TRBV9
CDR3aa: CASSVGGTPYEQYF
CDR3nt: TGTGCCAGCAGCGTAGGTGGGACCCCCTACGAGCAGTACTTC

abundance: few
d_gene: NA
j_gene: TRBJ2-1
v_gene: TRBV7-9
CDR3aa: CASSYVADNEQFF
CDR3nt: TGTGCCAGCAGCTATGTCGCAGACAATGAGCAGTTCTTC

abundance: NA
d_gene: TRBD1
j_gene: TRBJ1-6
v_gene: TRBV20-1
CDR3aa: CSARTGTAWDSPLHF
CDR3nt: TGCAGTGCTAGAACCGGGACAGCCTGGGATTCACCCCTCCACTTT

abundance: NA
d_gene: NA
j_gene: TRBJ1-4
v_gene: TRBV19
CDR3aa: CASSIQGARDEKLFF
CDR3nt: TGTGCCAGTAGTATTCAGGGAGCGCGGGATGAAAAACTGTTTTTT

abundance: few
d_gene: TRBD1
j_gene: TRBJ1-2
v_gene: TRBV6-1
CDR3aa: CASRGTGGVYGYTF
CDR3nt: TGTGCCAGCAGGGGGACAGGGGGCGTCTATGGCTACACCTTC

abundance: many
d_gene: TRBD1
j_gene: TRBJ2-1
v_gene: TRBV14
CDR3aa: CASSRPGQDSYNEQFF
CDR3nt: TGTGCCAGCAGCAGGCCGGGACAGGACTCCTACAATGAGCAGTTCTTC

abundance: NA
d_gene: TRBD1
j_gene: TRBJ2-2
v_gene: TRBV5-1
CDR3aa: CASSLGGQGATGELFF
CDR3nt: TGCGCCAGCAGCTTGGGGGGACAGGGGGCCACCGGGGAGCTGTTTTTT

abundance: many
d_gene: NA
j_gene: TRBJ2-1
v_gene: TRBV7-9
CDR3aa: CASSPLIDNEQFF
CDR3nt: TGTGCCAGCAGCCCGCTCATAGACAATGAGCAGTTCTTC